Listed here are 32 T cell receptor beta chains from one sample, sequenced in a study of shared clonotypes between healthy human individuals. The method was immunoSEQ multiplex PCR; TCRdb's version includes in-frame clones alone and lacks a portion of them. The sample has roughly 760,000 clones; approximately 79% are singletons. Sample: memory CD4+ T cells sorted from blood. Specified subset: CD45RA-negative fraction. The receptors shown here come from a woman under 40 in good health.

The J gene is TRBJ2-7, the V gene TRBV25-1, with D perhaps TRBD1 or TRBD2 (5 bases each). The CDR3 runs to 13 residues. CDR1 and CDR2 (germline): MGHDK, SYGVNS. The V and J ends lost 4 bases and 2 bases respectively, with 9 bases between them. CDR3 nucleotide sequence: TGTGCCAGCAGTGGTACGGGGCCCTACGAGCAGTACTTC. Its translation is CASSGTGPYEQYF.

The genes are TRBV5-4 and TRBJ2-1; D gene uncertain. Per germline, CDR1 SGHNT and CDR2 YYREEE (reference sequence). The CDR3 contains 11 residues. V was trimmed by 4 bases and J by 9 bases, leaving 8 bases between them. The CDR3 nucleotides read TGTGCCAGCAGCGTGCTCCGTGAGCAGTTCTTC. Translating gives CASSVLREQFF.

The table lists this clone with a few counts. Other nucleotide sequences in the sample specify the same CDR3. The chain carries TRBV29-1 and TRBJ1-4; 8 bases agree with TRBD1. CDR1 and CDR2 (germline): SQVTM, ANQGSEA. The CDR3 totals 12 residues. Trimming took 6 bases from V and 7 from J; bases not matched to a gene: 4. The CDR3 nucleotides are TGCAGCGTCCAGGGGGCAGGTGAAAAACTGTTTTTT. It specifies CSVQGAGEKLFF.

Remarks on this clone: Other DNA sequences in this specimen translate into the identical CDR3. The V and J genes are TRBV28 and TRBJ1-2; D is uncertain. V was shortened by 3 bases and J by 0 bases, with 5 bases between the two germline ends. The CDR3 consists of 13 residues. Germline loops: CDR1 MDHEN, CDR2 SYDVKM. The CDR3 here is CASSFPANYGYTF. The CDR3 nucleotides are TGTGCCAGCAGTTTCCCAGCTAACTATGGCTACACCTTC.

This chain connects TRBV4-1 to TRBJ2-7; 8 bases match TRBD2. The germline CDR1 and CDR2 sequences are MGHRA and YSYEKL. V lost 4 bases and J lost 6; bases outside the gene matches: 20. The CDR3 is made up of 18 amino acids. CDR3 sequence (DNA): TGCGCCAGCAGCCGCATCCCGGGTCCGTACAGCGGGAGAGGCGAGCAGTACTTC. Translation: CASSRIPGPYSGRGEQYF.

The chain links TRBV28 to TRBJ2-7; 7 bases align to TRBD1. The CDR3 has 14 residues. Trimming removed 2 bases from V and 2 bases from J; junction bases left unmatched: 3. Germline V CDR1 and CDR2: MDHEN, SYDVKM. This CDR3 reads CASSLHDRAYEQYF. The CDR3 coding sequence is TGTGCCAGCAGTTTACATGACAGGGCCTACGAGCAGTACTTC.

The chain links TRBV7-9 to TRBJ1-1; 8 nucleotides align to TRBD1. Unmatched junction bases numbered 8, after V lost 0 bases and J lost 5 bases. From germline, CDR1 is SEHNR and CDR2 FQNEAQ (reference sequence). CDR3 length equals 16 residues. The CDR3 sequence: CASSLAGGTGGTEAFF. Here the CDR3 DNA reads TGTGCCAGCAGCTTAGCGGGGGGCACAGGGGGTACTGAAGCTTTCTTT.

The chain employs TRBV10-1 and TRBJ2-2; tentative D call: TRBD1 (5 bases). V shed 7 bases and J shed 7 bases, with 13 bases lying between them. Per the germline V gene, CDR1 is WNHNN and CDR2 is SYGVQD (reference sequence). CDR3 size: 13 residues. Here the CDR3 reads CASTRQLGGELFF. The CDR3 nucleotides read TGCGCCAGCACTAGACAGTTAGGCGGGGAGCTGTTTTTT.

V is TRBV6-5 and J is TRBJ1-5, with no clear D. The CDR3 is made up of 15 amino acids. Germline V gene lookup returns CDR1 MNHEY and CDR2 SVGAGI. Trimming pared 0 bases from V and 5 bases from J, leaving 11 bases between. The CDR3 DNA reads as TGTGCCAGCAGTTACTCGACGGGAACGGATCAGCCCCAGCATTTT. Its protein product is CASSYSTGTDQPQHF.

The V gene is TRBV18, the J gene TRBJ2-7, with D hard to call. Trimming took off 3 bases at V and 4 bases at J, with 13 bases between the two ends. The CDR3 runs to 14 residues. The germline CDR1 and CDR2 sequences are KGHSH and LQKENI. In DNA form, the CDR3 reads TGTGCCAGCTCACCGGTACAAGGGCCTTACGAGCAGTACTTC. Amino acids: CASSPVQGPYEQYF.

V usage is TRBV28 and J usage is TRBJ1-1, with D maybe TRBD1 (6 bases). The CDR3 is made up of 12 amino acids. With 6 bases removed from V and 8 bases from J, the gap between germline ends came to 13 bases. In germline, CDR1 is MDHEN, CDR2 SYDVKM. The CDR3 nucleotides are TGTGCCAGCAGACTGGGGCAGGGGGAAGCTTTCTTT. Protein sequence: CASRLGQGEAFF. Looking up the rest from reference TRBV28 and TRBJ1-1 gives the full variable domain: DVKVTQSSRYLVKRTGEKVFLECVQDMDHENMFWYRQDPGLGLRLIYFSYDVKMKEKGDIPEGYSVSREKKERFSLILESASTNQTSMYLCASRLGQGEAFFGQGTRLTVV.

The chain links TRBV28 to TRBJ2-7; TRBD2 matches at 7 bases. The V segment lost 1 base and the J segment 1 base; nucleotides outside the gene matches: 7. CDR1 is MDHEN and CDR2 is SYDVKM in the germline V gene. This CDR3 has 16 residues. The CDR3 sequence: CASSLFMRERSYEQYF. The CDR3, as DNA: TGTGCCAGCAGTTTATTCATGCGGGAGAGATCCTACGAGCAGTACTTC.

The rearrangement joins TRBV9 to TRBJ1-4; D gene uncertain. V dropped 1 base and J dropped 7 bases, with 8 bases sitting between them. Germline V gene lookup returns CDR1 SGDLS and CDR2 YYNGEE. The CDR3 loop spans 13 amino acids. The CDR3 loop is CASSVSVTEKLFF. For the CDR3, the DNA is TGTGCCAGCAGCGTATCTGTAACTGAAAAACTGTTTTTT.

This clone was seen only a few times. The V call is TRBV5-6, the J call TRBJ2-1; D may match TRBD1 or TRBD2 (5 bases each). The ends were cut back, 4 bases at V and 1 base at J, with 18 bases in the middle. CDR3 length: 17 residues. Per germline, CDR1 SGHDT and CDR2 YYEEEE. The CDR3 DNA follows: TGTGCCAGCAGCCGACAGAATCGGGAAAGGTCCTACAATGAGCAGTTCTTC. Protein product: CASSRQNRERSYNEQFF.

This clone showed up just once. This rearrangement joins TRBV7-9 to TRBJ2-1; 8 bases map to TRBD2. The germline V gene has CDR1 SEHNR and CDR2 FQNEAQ (reference sequence). The CDR3 sequence is 15 residues long. Losses at the gene ends were 2 bases for V and 7 bases for J; bases not matched to a gene: 7. DNA for the CDR3: TGTGCCAGCAGCTTAAAGACTAGCGCCAGTAATGAGCAGTTCTTC. It yields the protein CASSLKTSASNEQFF.

This clone is a singleton in its sample. The chain links TRBV2 to TRBJ1-5; D is ambiguous. The CDR3 length is 15 residues. Germline V gives CDR1 SNHLY, CDR2 FYNNEI. The ends were cut back, 6 bases at V and 3 bases at J, with 15 bases in the middle. CDR3 sequence (DNA): TGTGCCAGCAGCGTAGAGCAATGGGTCAATCAGCCCCAGCATTTT. Its translation: CASSVEQWVNQPQHF.

The chain is built from TRBV27 and TRBJ2-3; 7 bases are a match to TRBD2. Trimming at V came to 8 bases and at J to 5 bases, leaving 10 bases not matched to a gene. The germline gives CDR1 MNHEY, CDR2 SMNVEV (reference sequence). CDR3 length: 14 residues. The CDR3 DNA reads as TGTGCCAGCCGCAGGGCGGGAGTGAAAGATACGCAGTATTTT. Residues: CASRRAGVKDTQYF.

This clone was recorded only once. V and J are TRBV4-1 and TRBJ2-7; a weak D match, TRBD2 (5 bases). V was shortened by 4 bases and J by 3 bases, with 16 bases between the two germline ends. The CDR3 consists of 15 residues. In germline, CDR1 is MGHRA, CDR2 YSYEKL. CDR3 in DNA: TGCGCCAGCAGCCTTCCAGCCCGGGGATACTACGAGCAGTACTTC. Encoded protein: CASSLPARGYYEQYF.

V usage is TRBV5-1 and J usage is TRBJ2-3; 7 nucleotides line up with TRBD2. V gave up 3 bases and J gave up 2 bases; unmatched junction bases: 6. This CDR3 is 15 amino acids long. Germline V CDR1 and CDR2: SGHRS, YFSETQ. The CDR3 protein is CASSSGLGYTDTQYF. DNA of the CDR3: TGCGCCAGCAGCTCCGGACTAGGGTACACAGATACGCAGTATTTT.

The J gene is TRBJ2-1, the V gene TRBV27; maybe TRBD2 (6 bases). CDR1 and CDR2 (germline): MNHEY, SMNVEV (reference sequence). This CDR3 has 14 amino acids. V shed 8 bases and J shed 0 bases, with 11 bases lying between them. CDR3 protein: CASCRGTSYNEQFF. For the CDR3, the DNA is TGTGCCAGCTGTCGGGGGACCTCCTACAATGAGCAGTTCTTC.

The chain carries TRBV6-4 and TRBJ2-1, with TRBD1 identical over 8 bases. Trimming at V came to 0 bases and at J to 8 bases, leaving 9 bases not matched to a gene. Germline V gene data show CDR1 as MRHNA and CDR2 as SNTAGT. The CDR3 is made up of 16 amino acids. Written as DNA, the CDR3 is TGTGCCAGCAGTGACTCTTTCCAGGGGGCGCGCCATGAGCAGTTCTTC. As protein: CASSDSFQGARHEQFF.

The chain uses TRBV10-1 and TRBJ1-1; 7 nucleotides agree with TRBD1. The CDR3 covers 16 residues. The junction had 14 bases not matched to a gene; V was cut back by 10 bases and J by 0 bases. Germline V gene data show CDR1 as WNHNN and CDR2 as SYGVQD (reference sequence). The CDR3 DNA reads TGCGCCACCATCCGAGGACAGGCCTCTATGAACACTGAAGCTTTCTTT. It yields the protein CATIRGQASMNTEAFF.

With regard to this clone: Given a much more abundant clone one base away, this may be a read error. The V and J genes are TRBV4-2 and TRBJ1-1; no definite D call. The germline V gene encodes CDR1 LGHNA and CDR2 YNFKEQ. The CDR3 length is 13 residues. V was shortened by 3 bases and J by 1 base, with 6 bases between the two germline ends. CDR3 protein: CASSHDRNTEAFF. The CDR3 region has the DNA TGTGCCAGCAGCCACGACCGGAACACTGAAGCTTTCTTT.

V gene TRBV11-2 combines with J gene TRBJ2-2; D gene ambiguous. Germline loops: CDR1 SGHAT, CDR2 FQNNGV. V lost 5 bases and J 6 bases, leaving 16 bases between the germline ends. This CDR3 has 15 amino acids. This chain's CDR3 is CASSNSRAFAGELFF. The CDR3 nucleotides read TGTGCCAGCAGCAATAGTAGGGCCTTTGCCGGGGAGCTGTTTTTT.

The V and J genes are TRBV5-1 and TRBJ1-2, with TRBD1 matching over 7 bases. The CDR3 totals 13 residues. The germline gives CDR1 SGHRS, CDR2 YFSETQ. Losses at the gene ends were 4 bases for V and 5 bases for J; bases not matched to a gene: 5. Here the CDR3 reads CASSRDSQYGYTF. CDR3 sequence (DNA): TGCGCCAGCAGCCGGGACAGCCAATATGGCTACACCTTC.

This clone was seen a handful of times. At one boundary the junction diverges from the germline segment, which might be a read error. The V and J genes are TRBV6-1 and TRBJ2-1, with D unresolved. CDR1 and CDR2 (germline): MNHNS, SASEGT. This CDR3 spans 14 amino acids. CDR3 bases: TGTGCCAGCAGTGAACGATACTCCTCCAATGAGCAGTTCTTC. Amino acids: CASSERYSSNEQFF.

The chain links TRBV7-7 to TRBJ2-4, with D possibly TRBD1 on 6 matching bases. The CDR3 spans 20 residues. CDR1 and CDR2 from the germline V gene are SSHAT and FNYEAQ (reference sequence). V lost 0 bases, J lost 0 bases, and 21 bases lay in between. The CDR3 DNA reads TGTGCCAGCAGCTTAGCAGATAAGAGGGGGAAGGCTTTAGCCAAAAACATTCAGTACTTC. Its translation is CASSLADKRGKALAKNIQYF.

This chain links TRBV11-2 with TRBJ1-2; no clear D. The CDR3 totals 15 residues. CDR1 SGHAT and CDR2 FQNNGV come from the germline V gene. Trimming took off 4 bases at V and 0 bases at J, with 12 bases between the two ends. In DNA form, the CDR3 reads TGTGCCAGCAGCTCTAGACCCGGGACTAACTATGGCTACACCTTC. Translated: CASSSRPGTNYGYTF.

V usage is TRBV11-2 and J usage is TRBJ2-1; the D gene is possibly TRBD2 (6 bases). This CDR3 has 13 residues. Germline-derived CDR1 and CDR2 are SGHAT and FQNNGV. V was shortened by 6 bases and J by 4 bases, with 10 bases between the two germline ends. CDR3 sequence reads: CASRVGSYNEQFF. The CDR3 coding sequence is TGTGCCAGCAGGGTCGGGAGTTACAATGAGCAGTTCTTC.

The sample holds one count of this clone. The V gene is TRBV7-9, the J gene TRBJ2-7; perhaps TRBD1 as D (6 bases). The CDR3 loop spans 15 amino acids. Germline values: CDR1 SEHNR, CDR2 FQNEAQ (reference sequence). With 6 bases removed from V and 4 bases from J, the gap between germline ends came to 19 bases. CDR3: CASRGTGIGGYEQYF. CDR3 coding DNA: TGTGCCAGCAGGGGAACAGGGATAGGGGGTTACGAGCAGTACTTC.

The J gene is TRBJ2-5, the V gene TRBV11-3, with 10 bases lining up with TRBD1. J gave up 7 bases and V 2 bases, and 13 bases lay outside the gene matches. The germline V gene encodes CDR1 SGHNT and CDR2 YENEEA. CDR3 size: 17 residues. As DNA, the CDR3 is TGTGCCAGCAGCTTAACCGGGACAGGGGACACAATGGGGACCCAGTACTTC. Translated: CASSLTGTGDTMGTQYF. The whole variable domain, remainder taken from reference TRBV11-3 and TRBJ2-5, is EAGVVQSPRYKIIEKKQPVAFWCNPISGHNTLYWYLQNLGQGPELLIRYENEEAVDDSQLPKDRFSAERLKGVDSTLKIQPAELGDSAVYLCASSLTGTGDTMGTQYFGPGTRLLVL.

With respect to this clone: Different DNA sequences within this sample yield the same CDR3. The rearrangement links TRBV27 to TRBJ2-3, with D possibly matching TRBD1 (5 bases). This CDR3 has 14 residues. V dropped 6 bases and J dropped 1 base, with 11 bases sitting between them. Germline CDR1 is MNHEY and CDR2 is SMNVEV (reference sequence). The CDR3 region is CASSPDRGTDTQYF. CDR3 nucleotides: TGTGCCAGCAGCCCTGACAGAGGCACAGATACGCAGTATTTT.